This T cell receptor beta chain came from a study of cytomegalovirus exposure and HLA in healthy donors. Study-wide findings and caveats: In an earlier analysis, about 87% or about 30%: the productive usage of most TCR beta V segments.

As for this clone: Its antigen is unidentified.

PCR involved 60 Vbeta and 13 Jbeta primers. Method: immunoSEQ multiplex PCR; TCRdb's copy keeps in-frame clones and lacks some. Of tens of thousands of clones listed, under 80% were seen once; the top ten hold roughly 1.7%. Germline V CDR1 and CDR2: SGHDN, FVKESK. Between the trimmed V and J ends, which lost 3 bases and 3 bases, there was a span of 9 bases. The length of the CDR3 is 14 residues. This TCR was recovered from a middle-aged man in good health and CMV-seronegative. Sequencing was carried out using PBMCs. J is TRBJ2-1 and V is TRBV14; D is unresolved. CDR3 loop: CASSQSIFYNEQFF. DNA of the CDR3: TGTGCCAGCAGCCAGTCCATTTTCTACAATGAGCAGTTCTTC.